One and the same sample provided the 22 T cell receptor beta chains below, sequenced in a study of cytomegalovirus exposure and HLA in healthy donors. Researchers ran the PCR with 60 Vbeta and 13 Jbeta primers. The data were produced by immunoSEQ multiplex PCR, yet TCRdb's version contains in-frame clones alone and is incomplete. This table has 150,000 or so clones, around 78% appearing once. The specimen was PBMCs. The source of these receptors is a woman in her thirties or forties in good health and CMV-seronegative.

This clone was observed once. V and J are TRBV2 and TRBJ1-2, with 8 bases that match TRBD1. Germline V lookup: CDR1 SNHLY, CDR2 FYNNEI. V lost 6 bases to trimming and J lost 6 bases; unmatched junction nucleotides: 12. This CDR3 has 15 amino acids. CDR3 sequence: CASSSDRAAANGYTF. In DNA, the CDR3 is TGTGCCAGCAGCTCGGACAGGGCTGCAGCGAATGGCTACACCTTC. The full variable domain, with the rest looked up from reference TRBV2 and TRBJ1-2, is EPEVTQTPSHQVTQMGQEVILRCVPISNHLYFYWYRQILGQKVEFLVSFYNNEISEKSEIFDDQFSVERPDGSNFTLKIRSTKLEDSAMYFCASSSDRAAANGYTFGSGTRLTVV.

This chain joins TRBV4-2 and TRBJ2-7; the match to TRBD2 covers 13 bases. V dropped 3 bases and J dropped 3; count of bases not matched to a gene: 8. CDR3 length: 17 amino acids. Germline V CDR1 and CDR2: LGHNA, YNFKEQ. CDR3 nucleotides: TGTGCCAGCAGCCACTTCGAGACTAGCGGGGGGAACTACGAGCAGTACTTC. This encodes CASSHFETSGGNYEQYF.

The table lists this clone with a few counts. V gene TRBV5-1 combines with J gene TRBJ1-4; no clear D. The CDR3 is 14 amino acids. Per the germline V gene, CDR1 is SGHRS and CDR2 is YFSETQ. Between the trimmed V and J ends, which lost 0 bases and 5 bases, there was a span of 8 bases. CDR3 in DNA: TGCGCCAGCAGCTTGGCCTTCGGGAATGAAAAACTGTTTTTT. Translating it yields CASSLAFGNEKLFF.

This sequence joins TRBV19 and TRBJ1-2; TRBD1 agrees at 7 bases. In germline, CDR1 is LNHDA, CDR2 SQIVND (reference sequence). The CDR3 sequence is 14 residues long. Germline trimming cut 3 bases from V and 3 bases from J; bases unmatched to any gene: 4. The CDR3 region is CASSIGDSHYGYTF. The CDR3 DNA sequence: TGTGCCAGTAGTATCGGGGACAGCCACTATGGCTACACCTTC.

The chain uses TRBV5-6 and TRBJ1-1, with TRBD1 as a possible D gene (6 bases). Trimming shortened V by 1 base and J by 1 base, and 20 bases separated the two germline ends. The CDR3 sequence is 18 residues long. In germline, CDR1 is SGHDT, CDR2 YYEEEE. Written as DNA, the CDR3 is TGTGCCAGCAGCTTGCCCGTTACGAGACAGGAGAAGAACACTGAAGCTTTCTTT. Its protein product is CASSLPVTRQEKNTEAFF.

The chain couples TRBV28 to TRBJ1-6; 7 bases line up with TRBD1. Losses at the gene ends were 8 bases for V and 7 bases for J; bases not matched to a gene: 2. Germline V CDR1 and CDR2: MDHEN, SYDVKM. This CDR3 region has 12 residues. CDR3 sequence: CASGGGNSPLHF. CDR3 nucleotide sequence: TGTGCCAGCGGAGGGGGCAATTCACCCCTCCACTTT.

The rearrangement joins TRBV29-1 to TRBJ1-2; D is undetermined. This CDR3 is built from 15 residues. Germline lookup yields CDR1 SQVTM and CDR2 ANQGSEA. V dropped 2 bases and J dropped 0 bases, with 13 bases sitting between them. The CDR3 spells CSVESQKLSNYGYTF. The CDR3 coding sequence is TGCAGCGTTGAATCACAGAAATTGTCTAACTATGGCTACACCTTC.

This sequence joins TRBV11-3 and TRBJ2-7; 8 bases match TRBD2. The CDR3 consists of 15 residues. Germline V gene sequence: CDR1 SGHNT, CDR2 YENEEA. Trimming took 1 base from V and 2 from J; bases not matched to a gene: 4. The CDR3 sequence is CASSLGGAGAYEQYF. The CDR3 coding sequence is TGTGCCAGCAGCTTAGGCGGAGCGGGGGCCTACGAGCAGTACTTC.

This clone was observed a few times. The chain recombines TRBV7-2 with TRBJ2-3, with no clear D. Germline V gives CDR1 SGHTA, CDR2 FQGNSA. This CDR3 region has 15 residues. Trimming took 2 bases from V and 0 from J, leaving 9 bases between them. The CDR3 here is CASSLRWSSTDTQYF. CDR3 DNA sequence: TGTGCCAGCAGCTTAAGGTGGAGCAGCACAGATACGCAGTATTTT.

The rearrangement joins TRBV6-6 to TRBJ1-5; 9 nucleotides agree with TRBD1. The CDR3 has 14 residues. CDR1 MNHNY and CDR2 SVGAGI come from the germline V gene (reference sequence). J lost 7 bases, V lost 3 bases, and 4 bases had no gene match. The DNA for the CDR3 is TGTGCCAGCAGTTATTACACAGGGGGCCAGCCCCAGCATTTT. Its translation: CASSYYTGGQPQHF.

The table lists this clone with a count of one. The chain's CDR3 is CASSAPGTVTDTQYF. The CDR3 nucleotides are TGCGCCAGCAGCGCCCCCGGGACAGTCACAGATACGCAGTATTTT. This chain joins TRBV5-1 and TRBJ2-3; 7 nucleotides match TRBD1. Germline V lookup: CDR1 SGHRS, CDR2 YFSETQ. This CDR3 is built from 15 residues. Trimming at V came to 4 bases and at J to 2 bases, leaving 7 bases not matched to a gene.

J is TRBJ1-5 and V is TRBV7-9, with unresolved D. In germline, CDR1 is SEHNR, CDR2 FQNEAQ (reference sequence). This CDR3 region has 18 residues. Trimming stripped 1 base from V and 1 base from J, with 17 bases between. CDR3 sequence: CASSLERAARESNQPQHF. Here the CDR3 DNA reads TGTGCCAGCAGCTTAGAGAGGGCAGCCCGGGAGAGCAATCAGCCCCAGCATTTT.

Regarding this clone: One end of the junction fails to match germline, which may point to a read error. This chain connects TRBV7-9 to TRBJ2-7; D unresolved. Germline V gives CDR1 SEHNR, CDR2 FQNEAQ (reference sequence). The CDR3 runs to 16 residues. This CDR3 reads CSSSFIFGVRTNEQYF. CDR3 nucleotide sequence: TGTTCCAGCAGCTTTATATTTGGTGTCAGAACCAACGAGCAGTACTTC.

The CDR3 nucleotides read TGTGCCAGCAGTGAAGCGAGCAGACAGAATCAGCCCCAGCATTTT. This encodes CASSEASRQNQPQHF. The chain has TRBV6-1 and TRBJ1-5; perhaps TRBD1 as D (5 bases). Trimming cost V 0 bases and J 4 bases, with 10 bases left between them. The CDR3 sequence is 15 residues long. CDR1 and CDR2 from the germline V gene are MNHNS and SASEGT.

This chain connects TRBV7-9 to TRBJ1-1; D ambiguous. Germline-derived CDR1 and CDR2 are SEHNR and FQNEAQ (reference sequence). Trimming left V 7 bases short and J 5 bases short, with 20 bases between. CDR3 size: 15 residues. In DNA form, the CDR3 reads TGTGCCAGCATCCCCCCCCGAAGGGAGGGAACTGAAGCTTTCTTT. It specifies CASIPPRREGTEAFF.

Comments on this clone: Distinct nucleotide sequences in the sample also encode this CDR3. The chain carries TRBV5-1 and TRBJ1-2; D unresolved. V was trimmed by 4 bases and J by 5 bases, leaving 9 bases between them. This CDR3 spans 12 amino acids. CDR1 is SGHRS and CDR2 is YFSETQ in the germline V gene. The CDR3 reads CASSPGSYGYTF. CDR3 bases: TGCGCCAGCAGCCCTGGCAGTTATGGCTACACCTTC.

The chain joins TRBV18 to TRBJ1-1; 7 bases are shared with TRBD1. The germline gives CDR1 KGHSH, CDR2 LQKENI. This CDR3 comprises 14 residues. Trimming removed 6 bases from V and 2 bases from J; junction bases left unmatched: 6. CDR3 sequence (DNA): TGTGCCAGCTCCCCCGGGACAGATAACACTGAAGCTTTCTTT. Translated: CASSPGTDNTEAFF.

The chain links TRBV2 to TRBJ2-5, with 7 bases lining up with TRBD1. In germline, CDR1 is SNHLY, CDR2 FYNNEI. This CDR3 contains 14 residues. V trimming: 4 bases; J trimming: 1 base; junction bases outside the gene matches: 3. The chain's CDR3 is CASSVWTGQETQYF. The CDR3 nucleotides read TGTGCCAGCAGTGTTTGGACAGGCCAAGAGACCCAGTACTTC.

The rearrangement links TRBV2 to TRBJ2-1; 13 bases line up with TRBD2. This CDR3 has 15 amino acids. Germline V CDR1 and CDR2: SNHLY, FYNNEI. J gave up 7 bases and V 6 bases, and 6 bases lay outside the gene matches. The CDR3 coding sequence is TGTGCCAGCAGGGGGACTAGCGGGGCGGGTAATGAGCAGTTCTTC. Protein: CASRGTSGAGNEQFF. The whole variable domain, remainder taken from reference TRBV2 and TRBJ2-1, is EPEVTQTPSHQVTQMGQEVILRCVPISNHLYFYWYRQILGQKVEFLVSFYNNEISEKSEIFDDQFSVERPDGSNFTLKIRSTKLEDSAMYFCASRGTSGAGNEQFFGPGTRLTVL.

This chain joins TRBV4-1 and TRBJ1-3, with 7 bases that match TRBD1. The CDR3 totals 16 residues. The J segment lost 7 bases and the V segment lost 2 bases, leaving 11 bases of the junction unmatched. The V gene's germline CDR1 is MGHRA and CDR2 YSYEKL. The CDR3 coding sequence is TGCGCCAGCAGCCAACCCACGACAGGGATTAGGAACACCATATATTTT. Translation: CASSQPTTGIRNTIYF.

This chain uses TRBV19 with TRBJ2-2; TRBD1 matches 8 bases. The trim removed 5 bases at V and 1 base at J, leaving 6 bases unmatched. This CDR3 contains 16 residues. Germline V gene lookup returns CDR1 LNHDA and CDR2 SQIVND (reference sequence). The DNA for the CDR3 is TGTGCCAGTAGTCCCCTGGACAGGGTGAACACCGGGGAGCTGTTTTTT. Amino acid sequence: CASSPLDRVNTGELFF.

The chain couples TRBV28 to TRBJ1-5; 9 bases match TRBD1. CDR1 MDHEN and CDR2 SYDVKM come from the germline V gene. J lost 4 bases, V lost 4 bases, and 8 bases had no gene match. This CDR3 contains 16 residues. CDR3 sequence reads: CASSWVVTGGNQPQHF. In DNA form, the CDR3 reads TGTGCCAGCAGTTGGGTCGTGACAGGGGGGAATCAGCCCCAGCATTTT. Together with reference TRBV28 and TRBJ1-5, the CDR3 gives the full variable domain: DVKVTQSSRYLVKRTGEKVFLECVQDMDHENMFWYRQDPGLGLRLIYFSYDVKMKEKGDIPEGYSVSREKKERFSLILESASTNQTSMYLCASSWVVTGGNQPQHFGDGTRLSIL.